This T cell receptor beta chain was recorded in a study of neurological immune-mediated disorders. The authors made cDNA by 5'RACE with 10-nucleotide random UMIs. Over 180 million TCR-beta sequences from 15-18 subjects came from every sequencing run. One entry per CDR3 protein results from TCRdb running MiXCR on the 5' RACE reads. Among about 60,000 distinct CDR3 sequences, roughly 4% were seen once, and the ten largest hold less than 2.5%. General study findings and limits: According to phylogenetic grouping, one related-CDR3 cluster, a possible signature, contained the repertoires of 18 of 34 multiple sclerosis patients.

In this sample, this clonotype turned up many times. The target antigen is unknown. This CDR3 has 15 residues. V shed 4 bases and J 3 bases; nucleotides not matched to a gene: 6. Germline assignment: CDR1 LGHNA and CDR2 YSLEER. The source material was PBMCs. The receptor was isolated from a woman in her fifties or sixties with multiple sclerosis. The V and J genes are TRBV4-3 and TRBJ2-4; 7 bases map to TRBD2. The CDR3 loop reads CASSPWDYHKNIQYF. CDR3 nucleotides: TGCGCCAGCAGCCCGTGGGACTACCACAAAAACATTCAGTACTTC.